The 14 T cell receptor beta chains below were found in one sample sequenced in a study of T cell changes during pregnancy in multiple sclerosis. Assay: immunoSEQ multiplex PCR; the TCRdb copy retains only in-frame clones and omits some. The sample contains roughly 73,000 clones, approximately 92% of which appear only once. The sample in question was peripheral blood, obtained in the second trimester of pregnancy. These receptors originate from a female donor in good health, enrolled as a control in a pregnancy study.

This chain links TRBV15 with TRBJ2-7; D gene ambiguous. V lost 3 bases to trimming and J lost 0 bases, with 3 bases between them. The V gene's germline CDR1 is LNHNV and CDR2 YYDKDF (reference sequence). This CDR3 spans 12 amino acids. The CDR3 DNA reads TGTGCCACCAGCAGCTTCTCCTACGAGCAGTACTTC. Encoded protein: CATSSFSYEQYF.

V is TRBV5-6 and J is TRBJ2-6, with TRBD1 matching over 8 bases. Germline CDR1 and CDR2: SGHDT and YYEEEE. V dropped 1 base and J dropped 0; count of bases not matched to a gene: 6. The CDR3 length is 18 residues. The CDR3: CASSLPGTGDSGANVLTF. CDR3 sequence (DNA): TGTGCCAGCAGCTTGCCCGGGACAGGCGACTCTGGGGCCAACGTCCTGACTTTC.

The rearrangement joins TRBV7-2 to TRBJ1-5; no clear D gene. The V gene lost 0 bases and the J gene lost 1 base, with 4 bases spanning the gap. Looked up from germline, CDR1 is SGHTA and CDR2 is FQGNSA. This CDR3 region has 14 residues. The DNA for the CDR3 is TGTGCCAGCAGCTTAGCACTGAGCAATCAGCCCCAGCATTTT. Translation gives CASSLALSNQPQHF. The full variable domain, rest sourced from reference TRBV7-2 and TRBJ1-5, is GAGVSQSPSNKVTEKGKDVELRCDPISGHTALYWYRQSLGQGLEFLIYFQGNSAPDKSGLPSDRFSAERTGGSVSTLTIQRTQQEDSAVYLCASSLALSNQPQHFGDGTRLSIL.

This CDR3 reads CASSWGGGNEQFF. CDR3 in DNA: TGTGCCAGCAGTTGGGGGGGTGGAAATGAGCAGTTCTTC. The chain carries TRBV27 and TRBJ2-1, with 7 nucleotides matching TRBD2. V lost 4 bases, J lost 7 bases, and 4 bases stayed unmatched. The CDR3 has 13 residues. The V gene's germline CDR1 is MNHEY and CDR2 SMNVEV (reference sequence).

This sequence joins TRBV19 and TRBJ1-5, with 11 bases that match TRBD1. The CDR3 length is 16 residues. Unmatched junction bases numbered 7, after V lost 5 bases and J lost 4 bases. The V gene's germline CDR1 is LNHDA and CDR2 SQIVND (reference sequence). CDR3 residues: CASSVRDRGVNQPQHF. The CDR3 bases are TGTGCCAGTAGTGTCCGGGACAGGGGGGTGAATCAGCCCCAGCATTTT.

The V gene is TRBV25-1, the J gene TRBJ1-1; 7 bases are shared with TRBD1. The CDR3 spans 13 residues. Germline values: CDR1 MGHDK, CDR2 SYGVNS. J lost 11 bases, V lost 2 bases, and 8 bases had no gene match. This CDR3 is CASSETRGRYAFF. In DNA, the CDR3 is TGTGCCAGCAGTGAAACCAGGGGGAGGTATGCTTTCTTT.

This rearrangement joins TRBV5-6 to TRBJ2-6; no clear D gene. V lost 5 bases and J 3 bases, leaving 21 bases between the germline ends. The germline V gene encodes CDR1 SGHDT and CDR2 YYEEEE. CDR3 size: 18 residues. DNA of the CDR3: TGTGCCAGCAGTACCCGTCTTGGTGCCGGCGGTGGGGCCAACGTCCTGACTTTC. It codes for CASSTRLGAGGGANVLTF.

This chain joins TRBV19 and TRBJ2-3, with 14 positions matching TRBD2. The germline V gene encodes CDR1 LNHDA and CDR2 SQIVND (reference sequence). The CDR3 has 17 residues. V lost 3 bases, J lost 4 bases, and 6 bases stayed unmatched. CDR3 loop: CASSMTSGGAMADTQYF. The CDR3 nucleotides are TGTGCCAGTAGTATGACTAGCGGGGGGGCCATGGCAGATACGCAGTATTTT. Full variable domain (remainder filled in from reference TRBV19 and TRBJ2-3): DGGITQSPKYLFRKEGQNVTLSCEQNLNHDAMYWYRQDPGQGLRLIYYSQIVNDFQKGDIAEGYSVSREKKESFPLTVTSAQKNPTAFYLCASSMTSGGAMADTQYFGPGTRLTVL.

The chain carries TRBV28 and TRBJ2-1, with 10 bases that match TRBD1. The V and J ends lost 3 bases and 6 bases, in that order; junction bases with no gene match: 5. The CDR3 is made up of 15 amino acids. CDR1 and CDR2 from the germline V gene are MDHEN and SYDVKM. CDR3 nucleotides: TGTGCCAGCAGTTTGGGGGGACAGGGGTCCAATGAGCAGTTCTTC. As protein: CASSLGGQGSNEQFF. The variable domain in full, with the rest retrieved from reference TRBV28 and TRBJ2-1, is DVKVTQSSRYLVKRTGEKVFLECVQDMDHENMFWYRQDPGLGLRLIYFSYDVKMKEKGDIPEGYSVSREKKERFSLILESASTNQTSMYLCASSLGGQGSNEQFFGPGTRLTVL.

V gene TRBV6-5 combines with J gene TRBJ2-5; D unclear. The CDR3 runs to 14 residues. Germline CDR1 MNHEY, CDR2 SVGAGI. Deletions cut 0 bases from V and 5 bases from J, with 10 bases between. In nucleotides, the CDR3 is TGTGCCAGCAGTTACTCCCGGGTCAAGGAGACCCAGTACTTC. The encoded protein is CASSYSRVKETQYF.

The V gene is TRBV4-3, the J gene TRBJ1-2, with D hard to call. The CDR3 runs to 15 residues. V was shortened by 0 bases and J by 2 bases, with 10 bases between the two germline ends. The germline CDR1 and CDR2 sequences are LGHNA and YSLEER. CDR3 coding DNA: TGCGCCAGCAGCCAAGACCCTGGGGAGAACTATGGCTACACCTTC. Amino acids: CASSQDPGENYGYTF.

V gene TRBV7-2 combines with J gene TRBJ1-1; TRBD1 might be the D (6 bases). The V end was cut by 6 bases, the J end by 4 bases, with 12 bases between. Germline V CDR1 and CDR2: SGHTA, FQGNSA. This CDR3 is 13 amino acids long. The CDR3 sequence: CASRHAGATEAFF. CDR3 sequence (DNA): TGTGCCAGCAGACATGCGGGGGCCACTGAAGCTTTCTTT.

V and J are TRBV14 and TRBJ1-6, with unresolved D. V lost 4 bases and J 0 bases, leaving 10 bases between the germline ends. From germline, CDR1 is SGHDN and CDR2 FVKESK. This CDR3 region has 16 residues. The CDR3 here is CASSLLGSSYNSPLHF. The CDR3 DNA sequence: TGTGCCAGCAGCCTATTGGGCAGCTCCTATAATTCACCCCTCCACTTT. The whole variable domain, filled in from reference TRBV14 and TRBJ1-6, reads EAGVTQFPSHSVIEKGQTVTLRCDPISGHDNLYWYRRVMGKEIKFLLHFVKESKQDESGMPNNRFLAERTGGTYSTLKVQPAELEDSGVYFCASSLLGSSYNSPLHFGNGTRLTVT.

This chain links TRBV9 with TRBJ1-1, with 8 bases that match TRBD1. The CDR3 covers 15 residues. J gave up 5 bases and V 4 bases, and 10 bases lay outside the gene matches. Germline V gene data show CDR1 as SGDLS and CDR2 as YYNGEE. In DNA form, the CDR3 reads TGTGCCAGCAGCCCCCGACAGGGGCTGGTAACTGAAGCTTTCTTT. This gives the protein CASSPRQGLVTEAFF.